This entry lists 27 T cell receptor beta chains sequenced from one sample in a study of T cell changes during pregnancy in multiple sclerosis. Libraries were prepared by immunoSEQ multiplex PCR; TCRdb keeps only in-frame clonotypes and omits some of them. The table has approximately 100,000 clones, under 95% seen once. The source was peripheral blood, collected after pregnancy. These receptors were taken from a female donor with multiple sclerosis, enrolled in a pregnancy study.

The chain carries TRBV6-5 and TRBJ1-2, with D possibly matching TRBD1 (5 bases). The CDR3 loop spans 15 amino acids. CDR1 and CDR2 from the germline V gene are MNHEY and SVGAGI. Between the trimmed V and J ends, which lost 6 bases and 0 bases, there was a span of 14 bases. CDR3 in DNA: TGTGCCAGCAGACCTCAGGGTGGGGCTAACTATGGCTACACCTTC. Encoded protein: CASRPQGGANYGYTF.

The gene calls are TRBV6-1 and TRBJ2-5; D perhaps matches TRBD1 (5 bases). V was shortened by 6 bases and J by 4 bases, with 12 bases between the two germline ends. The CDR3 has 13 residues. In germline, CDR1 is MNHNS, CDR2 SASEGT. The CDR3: CASRGHPGETQYF. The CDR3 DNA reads TGTGCCAGCAGAGGACACCCCGGAGAGACCCAGTACTTC.

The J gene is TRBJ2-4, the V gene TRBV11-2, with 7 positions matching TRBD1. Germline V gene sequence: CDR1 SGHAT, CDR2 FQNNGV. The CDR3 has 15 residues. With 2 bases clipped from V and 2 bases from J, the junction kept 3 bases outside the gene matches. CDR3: CASSLNRGPKNIQYF. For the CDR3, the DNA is TGTGCCAGCAGCTTAAACAGGGGTCCCAAAAACATTCAGTACTTC.

Here the CDR3 DNA reads TGCGCCAGCAGCTTGGGTCGGGACACAGATACGCAGTATTTT. This sequence encodes CASSLGRDTDTQYF. The V call is TRBV5-1, the J call TRBJ2-3; TRBD2 is a possible D gene (5 bases). This CDR3 region has 14 residues. Trimming shortened V by 0 bases and J by 2 bases, and 7 bases separated the two germline ends. Germline V gene sequence: CDR1 SGHRS, CDR2 YFSETQ.

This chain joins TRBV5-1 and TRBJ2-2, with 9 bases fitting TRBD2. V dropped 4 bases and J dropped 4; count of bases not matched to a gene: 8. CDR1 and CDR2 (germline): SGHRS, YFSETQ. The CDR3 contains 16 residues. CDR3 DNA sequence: TGCGCCAGCAGCCCTGGGGGACTAGCAGGCACCGGGGAGCTGTTTTTT. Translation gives CASSPGGLAGTGELFF.

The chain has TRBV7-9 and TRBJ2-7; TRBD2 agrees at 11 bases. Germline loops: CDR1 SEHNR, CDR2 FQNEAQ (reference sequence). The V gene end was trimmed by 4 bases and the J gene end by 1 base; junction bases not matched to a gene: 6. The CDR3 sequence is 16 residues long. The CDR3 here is CASSYTGTSGSYEQYF. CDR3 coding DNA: TGTGCCAGCAGCTACACCGGGACTAGCGGATCCTACGAGCAGTACTTC.

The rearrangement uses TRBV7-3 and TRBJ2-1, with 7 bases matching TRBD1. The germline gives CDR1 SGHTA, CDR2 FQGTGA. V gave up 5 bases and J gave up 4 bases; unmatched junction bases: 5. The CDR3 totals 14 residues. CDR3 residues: CASSPDRAYNEQFF. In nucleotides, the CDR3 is TGTGCCAGCAGCCCAGACAGGGCATACAATGAGCAGTTCTTC.

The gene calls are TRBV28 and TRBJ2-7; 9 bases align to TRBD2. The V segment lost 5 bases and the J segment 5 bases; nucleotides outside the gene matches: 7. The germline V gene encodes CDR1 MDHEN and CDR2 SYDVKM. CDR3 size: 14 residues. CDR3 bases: TGTGCCAGCAGTCCCGGGACTAGCCGCGACGAGCAGTACTTC. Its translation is CASSPGTSRDEQYF.

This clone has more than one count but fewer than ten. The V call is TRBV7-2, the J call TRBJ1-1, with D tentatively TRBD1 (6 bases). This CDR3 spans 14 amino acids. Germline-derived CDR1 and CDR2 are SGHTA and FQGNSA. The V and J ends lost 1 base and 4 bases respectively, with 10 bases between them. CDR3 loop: CASSLGGRGTEAFF. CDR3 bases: TGTGCCAGCAGCTTAGGGGGGCGCGGCACTGAAGCTTTCTTT.

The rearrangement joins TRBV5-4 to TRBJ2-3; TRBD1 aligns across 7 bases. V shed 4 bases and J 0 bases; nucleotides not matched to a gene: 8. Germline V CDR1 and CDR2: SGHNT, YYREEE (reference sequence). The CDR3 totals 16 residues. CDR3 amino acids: CASSIGQDRSTDTQYF. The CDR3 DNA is TGTGCCAGCAGCATTGGACAGGATCGTAGCACAGATACGCAGTATTTT. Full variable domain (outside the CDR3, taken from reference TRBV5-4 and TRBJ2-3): ETGVTQSPTHLIKTRGQQVTLRCSSQSGHNTVSWYQQALGQGPQFIFQYYREEENGRGNFPPRFSGLQFPNYSSELNVNALELDDSALYLCASSIGQDRSTDTQYFGPGTRLTVL.

The CDR3 DNA reads as TGTGCCATCAGTGGGCAGGGAGGATCGGACACTGAAGCTTTCTTT. Its protein product is CAISGQGGSDTEAFF. This sequence joins TRBV10-3 and TRBJ1-1; D possibly corresponds to TRBD1 (5 bases). Between the trimmed V and J ends, which lost 4 bases and 3 bases, there was a span of 15 bases. This CDR3 comprises 15 residues. The germline V gene encodes CDR1 ENHRY and CDR2 SYGVKD.

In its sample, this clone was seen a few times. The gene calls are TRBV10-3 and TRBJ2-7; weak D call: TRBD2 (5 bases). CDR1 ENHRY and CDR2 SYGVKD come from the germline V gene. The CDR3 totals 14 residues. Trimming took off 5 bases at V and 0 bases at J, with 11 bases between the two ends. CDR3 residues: CAISSNGGSYEQYF. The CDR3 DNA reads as TGTGCCATCAGTTCGAACGGAGGCTCCTACGAGCAGTACTTC.

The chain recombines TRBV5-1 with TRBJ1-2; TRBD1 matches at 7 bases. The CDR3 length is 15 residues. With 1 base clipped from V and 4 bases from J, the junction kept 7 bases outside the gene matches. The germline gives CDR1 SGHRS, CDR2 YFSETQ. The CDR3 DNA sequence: TGCGCCAGCAGCTTGAGTCAGGGGGAGGTCTATGGCTACACCTTC. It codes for CASSLSQGEVYGYTF.

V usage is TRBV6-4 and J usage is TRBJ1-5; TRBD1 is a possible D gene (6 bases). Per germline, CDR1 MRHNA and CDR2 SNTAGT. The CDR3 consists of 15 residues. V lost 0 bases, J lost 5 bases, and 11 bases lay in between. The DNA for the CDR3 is TGTGCCAGCAGTGACTCGTCTACAGGGTATCAGCCCCAGCATTTT. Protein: CASSDSSTGYQPQHF.

This CDR3 reads CASSTDRSYEQYF. The CDR3 DNA follows: TGTGCCAGCAGTACCGACAGAAGCTACGAGCAGTACTTC. The J gene is TRBJ2-7, the V gene TRBV6-5; a possible D gene is TRBD1 (5 bases). The V and J ends lost 5 bases and 3 bases respectively, with 11 bases between them. Per the germline V gene, CDR1 is MNHEY and CDR2 is SVGAGI. The CDR3 runs to 13 residues.

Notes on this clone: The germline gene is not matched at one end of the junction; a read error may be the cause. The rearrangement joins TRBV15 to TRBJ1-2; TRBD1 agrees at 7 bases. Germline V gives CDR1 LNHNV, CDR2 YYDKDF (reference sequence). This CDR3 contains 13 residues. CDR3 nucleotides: TGTGCCACCAGCAGAGATCAAGGGGGCGAATACTCCTTC. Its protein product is CATSRDQGGEYSF. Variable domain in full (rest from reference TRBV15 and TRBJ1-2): DAMVIQNPRYQVTQFGKPVTLSCSQTLNHNVMYWYQQKSSQAPKLLFHYYDKDFNNEADTPDNFQSRRPNTSFCFLDIRSPGLGDTAMYLCATSRDQGGEYSFGSGTRLTVV.

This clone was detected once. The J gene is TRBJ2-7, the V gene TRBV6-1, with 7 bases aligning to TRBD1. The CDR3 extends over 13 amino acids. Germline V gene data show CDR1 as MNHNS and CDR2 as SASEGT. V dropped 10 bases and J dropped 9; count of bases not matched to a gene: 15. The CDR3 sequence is CATNNDRDSAQYF. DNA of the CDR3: TGTGCCACCAATAATGACAGGGACAGTGCGCAGTACTTC.

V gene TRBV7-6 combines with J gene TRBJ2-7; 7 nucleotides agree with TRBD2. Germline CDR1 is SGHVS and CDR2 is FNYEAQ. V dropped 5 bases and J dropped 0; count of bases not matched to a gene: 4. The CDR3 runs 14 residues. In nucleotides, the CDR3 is TGTGCCAGCAGCCTAAGCGGGGACTCCTACGAGCAGTACTTC. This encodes CASSLSGDSYEQYF.

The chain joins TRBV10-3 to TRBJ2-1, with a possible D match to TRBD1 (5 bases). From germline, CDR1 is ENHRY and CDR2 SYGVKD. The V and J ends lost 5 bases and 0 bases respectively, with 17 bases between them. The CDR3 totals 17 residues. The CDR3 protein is CAISSGRGPDSYNEQFF. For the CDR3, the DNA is TGTGCCATCAGTTCCGGAAGGGGCCCCGACTCCTACAATGAGCAGTTCTTC.

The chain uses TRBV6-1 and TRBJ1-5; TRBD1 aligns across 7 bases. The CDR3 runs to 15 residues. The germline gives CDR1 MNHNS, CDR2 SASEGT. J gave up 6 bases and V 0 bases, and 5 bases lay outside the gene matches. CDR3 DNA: TGTGCCAGCAGTGAAGCAAACAGGGGAGGTCAGCCCCAGCATTTT. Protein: CASSEANRGGQPQHF.

In DNA form, the CDR3 reads TGTGCCAGCAGCCAGACAGGAAACTATGGCTACACCTTC. Translated, it gives CASSQTGNYGYTF. The J gene is TRBJ1-2, the V gene TRBV5-6; possibly TRBD1 for D (6 bases). Trimming cost V 4 bases and J 2 bases, with 9 bases left between them. CDR1 is SGHDT, CDR2 YYEEEE, per germline. This CDR3 is 13 amino acids long.

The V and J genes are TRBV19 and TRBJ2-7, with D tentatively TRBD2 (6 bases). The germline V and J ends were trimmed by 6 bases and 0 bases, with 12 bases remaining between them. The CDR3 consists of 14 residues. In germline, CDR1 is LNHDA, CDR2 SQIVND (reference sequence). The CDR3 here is CASRDRGSSYEQYF. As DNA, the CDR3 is TGTGCCAGTAGAGATCGGGGGTCCTCCTACGAGCAGTACTTC.

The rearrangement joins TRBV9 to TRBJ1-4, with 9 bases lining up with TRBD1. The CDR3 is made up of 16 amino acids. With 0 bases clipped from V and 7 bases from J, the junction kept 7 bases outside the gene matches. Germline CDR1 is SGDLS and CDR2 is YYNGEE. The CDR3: CASSVGGGTGPEKLFF. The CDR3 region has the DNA TGTGCCAGCAGCGTAGGCGGTGGGACAGGGCCTGAAAAACTGTTTTTT.

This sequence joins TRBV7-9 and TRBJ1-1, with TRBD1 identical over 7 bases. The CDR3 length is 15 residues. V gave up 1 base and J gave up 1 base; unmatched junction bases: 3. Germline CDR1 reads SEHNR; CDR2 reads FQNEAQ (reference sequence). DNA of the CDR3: TGTGCCAGCAGCTTAGAAGGGGGCTCGAACACTGAAGCTTTCTTT. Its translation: CASSLEGGSNTEAFF. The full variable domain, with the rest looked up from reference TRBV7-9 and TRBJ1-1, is DTGVSQNPRHKITKRGQNVTFRCDPISEHNRLYWYRQTLGQGPEFLTYFQNEAQLEKSRLLSDRFSAERPKGSFSTLEIQRTEQGDSAMYLCASSLEGGSNTEAFFGQGTRLTVV.

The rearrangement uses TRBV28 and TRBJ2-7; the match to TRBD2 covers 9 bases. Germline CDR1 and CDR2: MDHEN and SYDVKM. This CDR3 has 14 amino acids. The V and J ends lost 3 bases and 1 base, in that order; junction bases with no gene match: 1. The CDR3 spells CASSFLAGSYEQYF. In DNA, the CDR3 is TGTGCCAGCAGTTTCCTAGCGGGGTCCTACGAGCAGTACTTC.

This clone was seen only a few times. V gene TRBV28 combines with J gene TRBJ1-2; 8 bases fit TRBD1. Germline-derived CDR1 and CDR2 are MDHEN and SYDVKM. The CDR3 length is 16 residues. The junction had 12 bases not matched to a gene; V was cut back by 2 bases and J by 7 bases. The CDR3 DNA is TGTGCCAGCAGTTTACGAGGCAATCAGGGGGCTAGTGGCTACACCTTC. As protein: CASSLRGNQGASGYTF.

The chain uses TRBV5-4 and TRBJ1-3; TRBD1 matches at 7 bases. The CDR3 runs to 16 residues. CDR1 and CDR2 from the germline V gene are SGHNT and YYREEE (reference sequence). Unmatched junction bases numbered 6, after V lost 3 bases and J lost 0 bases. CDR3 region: CASSSGTARSGNTIYF. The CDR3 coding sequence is TGTGCCAGCAGCTCCGGGACAGCCCGCTCTGGAAACACCATATATTTT.